This TCR beta chain was captured in a study of blood T cell repertoires in COVID-19. Background on the study: The United States, Italy and Spain provided the acute and convalescent COVID-19 samples. PBMCs, B-cell-depleted T cells, or T cells were the source of the cDNA or gDNA that made up the material.

Here immunoSEQ multiplex PCR was the method, and the copy in TCRdb shows in-frame clones only, minus some. The table shows a few hundred thousand clones, with around 82% occurring only once. The CDR3 loop spans 13 amino acids. Trimming stripped 4 bases from V and 7 bases from J, with 11 bases between. Germline values: CDR1 MNHEY, CDR2 SVGAGI. The TCR sequence derives from a woman aged 25-40 years who had recovered from COVID-19. The chain carries TRBV6-5 and TRBJ1-5, with a possible D match to TRBD1 (5 bases). Source material: peripheral blood. The CDR3 is CASSSTQGQPQHF. In DNA form, the CDR3 reads TGTGCCAGCAGTTCCACCCAGGGACAGCCCCAGCATTTT.